The clone carrying this TCR beta chain showed up just once. In the study's own analysis: Scientists estimated how many nucleated cells there were by amplifying reference gene primers. Repertoires were generated with immunoSEQ multiplex PCR, while TCRdb's copy carries only in-frame clones and drops some. V, J and clone size derive from that table, while D and trimming were established from the DNA sequence. The sample carries 95,000 to 150,000 clones, roughly three quarters recorded once. These data belong to a study of blood T cell repertoires in COVID-19. Study information: From T cells, B-cell-depleted T cells, or PBMCs came the material, which was cDNA or gDNA.

The CDR3 runs 14 residues. Germline V gene lookup returns CDR1 SGDLS and CDR2 YYNGEE. Trimming removed 2 bases at V and 8 bases at J, with 13 bases between. The chain recombines TRBV9 with TRBJ1-4; TRBD1 is a possible D gene (6 bases). The TCR comes from a woman at least 80 years old with acute or convalescent COVID-19. What was sequenced was peripheral blood. CDR3 DNA sequence: TGTGCCAGCAGCGTCAGTTCAAGGGGGGAAAAACTGTTTTTT. Translating it yields CASSVSSRGEKLFF.